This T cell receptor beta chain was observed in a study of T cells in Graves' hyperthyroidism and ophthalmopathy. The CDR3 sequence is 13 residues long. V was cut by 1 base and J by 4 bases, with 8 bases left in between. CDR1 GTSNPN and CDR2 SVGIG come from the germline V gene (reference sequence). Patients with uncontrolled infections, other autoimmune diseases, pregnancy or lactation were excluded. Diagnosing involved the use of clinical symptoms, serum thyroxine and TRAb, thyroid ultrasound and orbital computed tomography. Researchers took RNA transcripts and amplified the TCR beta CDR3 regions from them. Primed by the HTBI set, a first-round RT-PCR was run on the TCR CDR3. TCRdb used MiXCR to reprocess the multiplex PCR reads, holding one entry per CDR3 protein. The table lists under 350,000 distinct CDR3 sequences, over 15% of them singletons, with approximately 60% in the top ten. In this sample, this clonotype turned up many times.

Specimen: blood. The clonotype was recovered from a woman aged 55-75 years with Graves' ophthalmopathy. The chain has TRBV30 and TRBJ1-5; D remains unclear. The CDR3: CAWSASDNQPQHF. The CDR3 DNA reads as TGTGCCTGGAGTGCGTCAGATAATCAGCCCCAGCATTTT.